The 24 T cell receptor beta chains presented below share a single source sample, sequenced in a study of cytomegalovirus exposure and HLA in healthy donors. With 60 Vbeta and 13 Jbeta primers, the PCR was carried out. Measured with immunoSEQ multiplex PCR; TCRdb has only the in-frame clones, and not every one. The sample consists of approximately 270,000 clones, 80% of them appearing once. Sequenced input: PBMCs. These receptor sequences come from a girl aged 2 to 10 in good health and CMV-seronegative.

This rearrangement joins TRBV5-5 to TRBJ1-5; maybe TRBD1 (6 bases). V lost 2 bases, J lost 1 base, and 10 bases lay in between. This CDR3 is built from 15 residues. Germline CDR1 SGHKS, CDR2 YYEKEE (reference sequence). Here the CDR3 reads CASSFVGASNQPQHF. DNA for the CDR3: TGTGCCAGCAGCTTCGTGGGGGCCAGCAATCAGCCCCAGCATTTT.

The chain is built from TRBV15 and TRBJ1-2; weak D call: TRBD1 (6 bases). V was shortened by 4 bases and J by 8 bases, with 20 bases between the two germline ends. The length of the CDR3 is 15 residues. Germline V gives CDR1 LNHNV, CDR2 YYDKDF (reference sequence). The DNA of the CDR3 is TGTGCCACCAGCAAAAAACCCGGGACACCATGGGGCTACACCTTC. As protein: CATSKKPGTPWGYTF.

The chain carries TRBV27 and TRBJ2-1; TRBD2 matches at 8 bases. The V and J ends lost 7 bases and 6 bases, in that order; junction bases with no gene match: 8. Germline CDR1 is MNHEY and CDR2 is SMNVEV (reference sequence). The CDR3 contains 14 residues. CDR3 residues: CASTTGGAFNEQFF. The CDR3 bases are TGTGCCAGCACGACCGGGGGGGCTTTCAATGAGCAGTTCTTC.

The chain is built from TRBV5-8 and TRBJ2-2; 7 nucleotides align to TRBD2. V was clipped by 3 bases and J by 4 bases; unmatched bases: 6. The germline CDR1 and CDR2 sequences are SGHTS and YDEGEE. This CDR3 is built from 15 residues. The chain's CDR3 is CASSSPGGSTGELFF. The CDR3 DNA reads as TGTGCCAGCAGCTCCCCCGGGGGGAGCACCGGGGAGCTGTTTTTT.

V is TRBV21-1 and J is TRBJ1-4; TRBD1 was called by the table and not checked on the DNA. TRBV21-1 is shown as a pseudogene. CDR3 length equals 16 residues. CDR3: CASSKGPGTKKEKLFF. CDR3 sequence (DNA): TGTGCCAGCAGCAAAGGGCCCGGGACAAAAAAGGAAAAACTGTTTTTT.

The gene calls are TRBV10-1 and TRBJ2-7; D may be TRBD2 (7 bases). The V and J ends lost 2 bases and 3 bases respectively, with 11 bases between them. Germline V gene lookup returns CDR1 WNHNN and CDR2 SYGVQD (reference sequence). The CDR3 is 14 residues long. The CDR3 DNA reads TGCGCCAGCAGTGAGGGGGGGGCGAACTACGAGCAGTACTTC. As protein: CASSEGGANYEQYF.

The gene calls are TRBV29-1 and TRBJ2-3; 9 nucleotides line up with TRBD2. CDR1 and CDR2 from the germline V gene are SQVTM and ANQGSEA. This CDR3 is 14 amino acids long. After removal of 4 bases from V and 6 bases from J, the junction contained 8 bases not matched to a gene. The CDR3 reads CSVAAGGPSDTQYF. CDR3 bases: TGCAGCGTTGCGGCGGGAGGGCCGTCTGATACGCAGTATTTT.

The chain uses TRBV27 and TRBJ2-2; 7 bases agree with TRBD2. The J segment lost 0 bases and the V segment lost 5 bases, leaving 9 bases of the junction unmatched. Germline V lookup: CDR1 MNHEY, CDR2 SMNVEV (reference sequence). This CDR3 is 17 amino acids long. CDR3 DNA: TGTGCCAGCAGTCCCCGGCCGGGGGGTACGAACACCGGGGAGCTGTTTTTT. Amino acid sequence: CASSPRPGGTNTGELFF.

The genes are TRBV7-9 and TRBJ2-4, with 9 bases matching TRBD1. The CDR3 is 16 residues long. Trimming took 2 bases from V and 0 from J; bases not matched to a gene: 2. In germline, CDR1 is SEHNR, CDR2 FQNEAQ (reference sequence). DNA of the CDR3: TGTGCCAGCAGCTTACTGACAGGGGGAGCCAAAAACATTCAGTACTTC. Translated: CASSLLTGGAKNIQYF. The whole variable domain, filled in from reference TRBV7-9 and TRBJ2-4, reads DTGVSQNPRHKITKRGQNVTFRCDPISEHNRLYWYRQTLGQGPEFLTYFQNEAQLEKSRLLSDRFSAERPKGSFSTLEIQRTEQGDSAMYLCASSLLTGGAKNIQYFGAGTRLSVL.

This chain joins TRBV19 and TRBJ1-5; D unclear. V lost 5 bases and J 7 bases, leaving 12 bases between the germline ends. Germline CDR1 is LNHDA and CDR2 is SQIVND (reference sequence). CDR3 length: 13 residues. This chain's CDR3 is CASSPIHQQPQHF. CDR3 nucleotides: TGTGCCAGTAGTCCCATTCACCAGCAGCCCCAGCATTTT.

This sequence joins TRBV7-8 and TRBJ2-3; 13 nucleotides agree with TRBD2. CDR3 length: 17 amino acids. CDR1 and CDR2 from the germline V gene are SGHVS and FQNEAQ. V was clipped by 1 base and J by 1 base; unmatched bases: 2. Here the CDR3 reads CASSLVGTSGGTDTQYF. The CDR3 DNA is TGTGCCAGCAGCTTAGTTGGGACTAGCGGGGGCACAGATACGCAGTATTTT.

The chain couples TRBV15 to TRBJ1-1; 8 nucleotides agree with TRBD1. Germline trimming cut 5 bases from V and 3 bases from J; bases unmatched to any gene: 8. Germline CDR1 and CDR2: LNHNV and YYDKDF (reference sequence). This CDR3 comprises 15 residues. CDR3 in amino acids: CATSHTTGADTEAFF. The CDR3, as DNA: TGTGCCACCAGCCATACGACAGGGGCGGACACTGAAGCTTTCTTT.

This chain connects TRBV10-3 to TRBJ2-1; 11 bases are shared with TRBD1. The J segment lost 4 bases and the V segment lost 11 bases, leaving 7 bases of the junction unmatched. The CDR3 has 14 residues. Germline loops: CDR1 ENHRY, CDR2 SYGVKD. CDR3 protein: CAGGDRGVYNEQFF. CDR3 nucleotide sequence: TGTGCCGGCGGGGACAGGGGGGTTTACAATGAGCAGTTCTTC.

This chain uses TRBV20-1 with TRBJ1-1; a weak D match, TRBD1 (6 bases). Germline V lookup: CDR1 DFQATT, CDR2 SNEGSKA (reference sequence). The CDR3 loop spans 11 amino acids. The CDR3 here is CRAQGNTEAFF. The CDR3 DNA is TGCAGGGCACAGGGAAACACTGAAGCTTTCTTT.

The rearrangement links TRBV5-1 to TRBJ1-1; the match to TRBD1 covers 10 bases. The CDR3 runs to 14 residues. Germline CDR1 SGHRS, CDR2 YFSETQ. V dropped 4 bases and J dropped 5; count of bases not matched to a gene: 5. CDR3 DNA: TGCGCCAGCAGCGGGGACAGGGGCGGGACTGAAGCTTTCTTT. It translates to CASSGDRGGTEAFF.

The J gene is TRBJ2-3, the V gene TRBV6-5, with TRBD2 matching over 7 bases. The CDR3 totals 15 residues. Germline assignment: CDR1 MNHEY and CDR2 SVGAGI. The junction had 3 bases not matched to a gene; V was cut back by 2 bases and J by 1 base. In DNA form, the CDR3 reads TGTGCCAGCAGTTACGCCGCGGGGGGCACAGATACGCAGTATTTT. Its translation: CASSYAAGGTDTQYF.

This rearrangement joins TRBV7-6 to TRBJ2-7; 11 bases are shared with TRBD2. V shed 5 bases, J shed 1 base, and the junction held 10 bases outside the gene matches. This CDR3 has 17 residues. In germline, CDR1 is SGHVS, CDR2 FNYEAQ. The CDR3, as DNA: TGTGCCAGCAGCCCATCAACTCTAGCGGGGGGATCCTACGAGCAGTACTTC. This gives the protein CASSPSTLAGGSYEQYF.

The chain carries TRBV18 and TRBJ2-4; 8 bases agree with TRBD1. Looked up from germline, CDR1 is KGHSH and CDR2 is LQKENI. This CDR3 has 17 amino acids. V gave up 4 bases and J gave up 1 base; unmatched junction bases: 9. The CDR3 nucleotides read TGTGCCAGCTCACAAGGACAGGGATCAGGGGCCAAAAACATTCAGTACTTC. Amino acid sequence: CASSQGQGSGAKNIQYF.

The chain is built from TRBV29-1 and TRBJ1-1; perhaps TRBD1 as D (5 bases). The CDR3 covers 21 residues. The germline V gene encodes CDR1 SQVTM and CDR2 ANQGSEA. V shed 5 bases and J shed 0 bases, with 34 bases lying between them. The CDR3 region is CSVRGGKEKSIFQLLNTEAFF. CDR3 sequence (DNA): TGCAGCGTTCGGGGGGGTAAAGAGAAAAGTATTTTTCAACTTCTGAACACTGAAGCTTTCTTT.

The chain carries TRBV28 and TRBJ2-3, with a tentative D call TRBD2 (6 bases). This CDR3 is 14 amino acids long. Germline CDR1 MDHEN, CDR2 SYDVKM. Trimming removed 6 bases at V and 4 bases at J, with 14 bases between. The CDR3 nucleotides read TGTGCCAGCAGCTCAGCCGGGAGAGCAGATACGCAGTATTTT. This codes for CASSSAGRADTQYF.

The rearrangement joins TRBV7-7 to TRBJ1-4, with 7 bases aligning to TRBD1. Germline CDR1 reads SSHAT; CDR2 reads FNYEAQ (reference sequence). V was clipped by 2 bases and J by 3 bases; unmatched bases: 3. There are 15 residues in the CDR3. The CDR3 region is CASSLRGQPNEKLFF. DNA of the CDR3: TGTGCCAGCAGCTTACGGGGACAGCCTAATGAAAAACTGTTTTTT.

CDR3 residues: CASSPRTENSPLGYTF. The DNA of the CDR3 is TGTGCCAGCAGCCCTCGGACAGAGAATTCTCCCCTTGGCTACACCTTC. The chain is built from TRBV11-2 and TRBJ1-2; maybe TRBD1 (6 bases). The CDR3 has 16 amino acids. V gave up 5 bases and J gave up 7 bases, with 23 bases separating them. CDR1 and CDR2 (germline): SGHAT, FQNNGV. Using reference TRBV11-2 and TRBJ1-2 for the parts outside the CDR3, the full variable domain is EAGVAQSPRYKIIEKRQSVAFWCNPISGHATLYWYQQILGQGPKLLIQFQNNGVVDDSQLPKDRFSAERLKGVDSTLKIQPAKLEDSAVYLCASSPRTENSPLGYTFGSGTRLTVV.

This chain connects TRBV28 to TRBJ2-7; TRBD2 is a possible D gene (5 bases). With 6 bases removed from V and 3 bases from J, the gap between germline ends came to 12 bases. CDR3 length: 13 residues. Germline CDR1 reads MDHEN; CDR2 reads SYDVKM. Written as DNA, the CDR3 is TGTGCCAGCAGCCGTATCACTAGCTACGAGCAGTACTTC. Translated, it gives CASSRITSYEQYF.

The V call is TRBV28, the J call TRBJ2-3, with 7 positions matching TRBD2. This CDR3 has 14 residues. After removal of 5 bases from V and 8 bases from J, the junction contained 10 bases not matched to a gene. CDR1 and CDR2 from the germline V gene are MDHEN and SYDVKM. CDR3 region: CASSPGLRIGTQYF. In DNA form, the CDR3 reads TGTGCCAGCAGTCCGGGACTACGCATCGGTACGCAGTATTTT.